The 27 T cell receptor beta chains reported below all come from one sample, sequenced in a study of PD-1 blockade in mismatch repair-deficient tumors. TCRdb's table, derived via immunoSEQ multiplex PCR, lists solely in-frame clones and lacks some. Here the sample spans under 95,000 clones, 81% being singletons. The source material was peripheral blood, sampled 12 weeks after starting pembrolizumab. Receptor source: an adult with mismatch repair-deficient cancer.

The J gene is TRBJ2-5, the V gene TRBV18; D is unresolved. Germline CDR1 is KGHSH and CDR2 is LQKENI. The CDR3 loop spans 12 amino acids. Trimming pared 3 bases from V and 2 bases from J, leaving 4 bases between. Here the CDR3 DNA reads TGTGCCAGCTCACCGAGGCAAGAGACCCAGTACTTC. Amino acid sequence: CASSPRQETQYF.

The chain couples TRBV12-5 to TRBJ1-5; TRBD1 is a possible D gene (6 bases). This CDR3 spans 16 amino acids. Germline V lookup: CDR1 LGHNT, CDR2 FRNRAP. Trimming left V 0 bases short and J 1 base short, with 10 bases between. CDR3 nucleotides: TGTGCTAGTGGTTTGGTACTTACAGGGAGCAATCAGCCCCAGCATTTT. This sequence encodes CASGLVLTGSNQPQHF.

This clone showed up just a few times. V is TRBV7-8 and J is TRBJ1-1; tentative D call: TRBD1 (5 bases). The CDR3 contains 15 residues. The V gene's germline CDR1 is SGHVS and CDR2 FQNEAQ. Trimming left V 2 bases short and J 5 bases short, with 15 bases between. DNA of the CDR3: TGTGCCAGCAGCTTAAGGAGGGGTGTAGAGACTGAAGCTTTCTTT. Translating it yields CASSLRRGVETEAFF. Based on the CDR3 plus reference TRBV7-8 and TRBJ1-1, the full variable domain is GAGVSQSPRYKVAKRGQDVALRCDPISGHVSLFWYQQALGQGPEFLTYFQNEAQLDKSGLPSDRFFAERPEGSVSTLKIQRTQQEDSAVYLCASSLRRGVETEAFFGQGTRLTVV.

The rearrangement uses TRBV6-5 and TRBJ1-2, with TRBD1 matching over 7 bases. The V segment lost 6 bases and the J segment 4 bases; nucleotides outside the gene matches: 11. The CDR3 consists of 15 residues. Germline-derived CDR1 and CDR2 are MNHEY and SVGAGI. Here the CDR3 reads CASSRGQVASYGYTF. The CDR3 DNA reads TGTGCCAGCAGCAGAGGACAGGTCGCTAGCTATGGCTACACCTTC.

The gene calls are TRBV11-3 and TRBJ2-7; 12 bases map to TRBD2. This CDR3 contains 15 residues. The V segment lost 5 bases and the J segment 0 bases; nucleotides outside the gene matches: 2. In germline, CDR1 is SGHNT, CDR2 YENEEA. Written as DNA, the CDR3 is TGTGCCAGCAGCAAGGGACTAGCGGGCTCCTACGAGCAGTACTTC. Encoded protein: CASSKGLAGSYEQYF.

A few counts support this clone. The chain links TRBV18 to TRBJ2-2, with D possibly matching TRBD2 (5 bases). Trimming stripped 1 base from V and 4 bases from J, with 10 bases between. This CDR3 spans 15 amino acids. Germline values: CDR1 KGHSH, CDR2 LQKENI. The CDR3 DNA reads TGTGCCAGCTCACCACGGGGAGTAGGCACCGGGGAGCTGTTTTTT. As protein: CASSPRGVGTGELFF.

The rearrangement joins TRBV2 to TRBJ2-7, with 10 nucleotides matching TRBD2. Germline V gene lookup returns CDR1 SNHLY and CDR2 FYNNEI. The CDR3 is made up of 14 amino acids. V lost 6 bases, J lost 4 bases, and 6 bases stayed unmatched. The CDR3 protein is CASSLTAGGYEQYF. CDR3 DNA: TGTGCCAGCAGCCTTACAGCGGGAGGGTACGAGCAGTACTTC.

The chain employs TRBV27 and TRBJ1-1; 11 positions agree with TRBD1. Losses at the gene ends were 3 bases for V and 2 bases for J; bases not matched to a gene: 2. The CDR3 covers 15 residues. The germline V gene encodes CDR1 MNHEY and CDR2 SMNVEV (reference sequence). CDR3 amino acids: CASSLGTGGNTEAFF. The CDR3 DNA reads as TGTGCCAGCAGTTTGGGGACAGGGGGTAACACTGAAGCTTTCTTT.

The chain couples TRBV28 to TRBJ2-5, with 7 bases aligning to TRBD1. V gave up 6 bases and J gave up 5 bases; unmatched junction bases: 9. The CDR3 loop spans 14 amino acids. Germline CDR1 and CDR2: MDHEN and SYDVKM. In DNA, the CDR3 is TGTGCCAGCAGCGTTATCCGGGACAGCGAGACCCAGTACTTC. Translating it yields CASSVIRDSETQYF.

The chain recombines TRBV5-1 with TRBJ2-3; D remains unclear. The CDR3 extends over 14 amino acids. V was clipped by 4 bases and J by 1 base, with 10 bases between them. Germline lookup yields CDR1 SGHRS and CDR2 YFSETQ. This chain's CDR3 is CASSPPTGTDTQYF. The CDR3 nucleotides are TGCGCCAGCAGCCCCCCTACGGGCACAGATACGCAGTATTTT.

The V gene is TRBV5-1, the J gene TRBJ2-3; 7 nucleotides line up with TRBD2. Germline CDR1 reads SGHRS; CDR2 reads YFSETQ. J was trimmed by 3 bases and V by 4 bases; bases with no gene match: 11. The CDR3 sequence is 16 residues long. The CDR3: CASSLGGTSGTDTQYF. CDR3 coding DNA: TGCGCCAGCAGCCTGGGGGGGACTTCGGGGACAGATACGCAGTATTTT.

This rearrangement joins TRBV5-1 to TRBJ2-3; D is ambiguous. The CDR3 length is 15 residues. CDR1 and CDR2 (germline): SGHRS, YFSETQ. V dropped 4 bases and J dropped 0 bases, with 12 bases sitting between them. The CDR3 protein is CASSLDGASTDTQYF. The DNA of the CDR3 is TGCGCCAGCAGCCTAGACGGAGCTAGCACAGATACGCAGTATTTT.

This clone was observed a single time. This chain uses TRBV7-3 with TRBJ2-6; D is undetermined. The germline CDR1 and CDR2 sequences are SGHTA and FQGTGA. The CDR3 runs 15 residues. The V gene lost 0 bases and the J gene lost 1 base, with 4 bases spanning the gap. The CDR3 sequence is CASSLTPSGANVLTF. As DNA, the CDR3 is TGTGCCAGCAGCTTAACACCATCTGGGGCCAACGTCCTGACTTTC.

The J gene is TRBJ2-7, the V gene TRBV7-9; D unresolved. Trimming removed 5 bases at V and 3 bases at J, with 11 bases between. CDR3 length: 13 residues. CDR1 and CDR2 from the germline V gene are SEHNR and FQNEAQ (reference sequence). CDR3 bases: TGTGCCAGCAGCCCCCGGACCATCTACGAGCAGTACTTC. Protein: CASSPRTIYEQYF.

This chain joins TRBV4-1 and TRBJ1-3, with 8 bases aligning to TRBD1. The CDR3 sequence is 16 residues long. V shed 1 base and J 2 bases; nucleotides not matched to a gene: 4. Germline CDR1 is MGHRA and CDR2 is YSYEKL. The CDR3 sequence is CASSQGAGGAGNTIYF. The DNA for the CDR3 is TGCGCCAGCAGCCAAGGGGCAGGGGGCGCTGGAAACACCATATATTTT.

CDR3 sequence reads: CASSESAGGPKTQYF. Here the CDR3 DNA reads TGTGCCAGCAGTGAATCAGCGGGAGGGCCGAAGACCCAGTACTTC. The gene calls are TRBV2 and TRBJ2-5; 10 bases line up with TRBD2. Losses at the gene ends were 2 bases for V and 6 bases for J; bases not matched to a gene: 6. There are 15 residues in the CDR3. Germline V gives CDR1 SNHLY, CDR2 FYNNEI.

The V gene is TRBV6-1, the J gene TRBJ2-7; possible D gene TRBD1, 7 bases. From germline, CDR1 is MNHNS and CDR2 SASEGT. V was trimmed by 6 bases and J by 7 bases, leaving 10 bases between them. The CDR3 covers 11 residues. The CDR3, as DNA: TGTGCCAGCAGCCCAGGGGGGGAGCAGTACTTC. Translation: CASSPGGEQYF.

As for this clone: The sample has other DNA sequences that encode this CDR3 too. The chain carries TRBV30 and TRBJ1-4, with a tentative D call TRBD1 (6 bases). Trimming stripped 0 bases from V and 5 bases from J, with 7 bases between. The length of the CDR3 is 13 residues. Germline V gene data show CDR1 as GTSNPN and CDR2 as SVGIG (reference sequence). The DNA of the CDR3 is TGTGCCTGGAGTGTAGGGGGGAATGAAAAACTGTTTTTT. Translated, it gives CAWSVGGNEKLFF.

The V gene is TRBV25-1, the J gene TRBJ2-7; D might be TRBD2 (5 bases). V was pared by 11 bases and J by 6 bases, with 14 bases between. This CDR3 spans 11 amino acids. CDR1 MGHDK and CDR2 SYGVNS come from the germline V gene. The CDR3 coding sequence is TGTGCCTCTCTGGGGAGAGGCGAGCAGTACTTC. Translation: CASLGRGEQYF.

The CDR3 nucleotides read TGTGCCAGTAGTTTGAACCGGGACAGTACCACTGAAGCTTTCTTT. Translated: CASSLNRDSTTEAFF. This chain uses TRBV19 with TRBJ1-1, with 7 positions matching TRBD1. The germline gives CDR1 LNHDA, CDR2 SQIVND (reference sequence). V dropped 5 bases and J dropped 4; count of bases not matched to a gene: 10. This CDR3 has 15 amino acids.

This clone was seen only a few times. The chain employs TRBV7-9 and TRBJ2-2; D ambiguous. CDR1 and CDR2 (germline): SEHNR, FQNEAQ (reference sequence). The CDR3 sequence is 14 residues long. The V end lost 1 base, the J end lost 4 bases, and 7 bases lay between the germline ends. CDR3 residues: CASSLDRSTGELFF. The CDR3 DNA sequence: TGTGCCAGCAGCTTAGATCGGTCCACCGGGGAGCTGTTTTTT.

CDR3: CASSPRQGGSNEQFF. The CDR3 coding sequence is TGTGCCAGCAGCCCCAGGCAGGGGGGTAGTAATGAGCAGTTCTTC. The chain couples TRBV5-6 to TRBJ2-1, with D possibly TRBD1 on 7 matching bases. The CDR3 covers 15 residues. V lost 4 bases, J lost 7 bases, and 18 bases lay in between. Germline V gene lookup returns CDR1 SGHDT and CDR2 YYEEEE. Filled out from reference TRBV5-6 and TRBJ2-1, the complete variable domain reads DAGVTQSPTHLIKTRGQQVTLRCSPKSGHDTVSWYQQALGQGPQFIFQYYEEEERQRGNFPDRFSGHQFPNYSSELNVNALLLGDSALYLCASSPRQGGSNEQFFGPGTRLTVL.

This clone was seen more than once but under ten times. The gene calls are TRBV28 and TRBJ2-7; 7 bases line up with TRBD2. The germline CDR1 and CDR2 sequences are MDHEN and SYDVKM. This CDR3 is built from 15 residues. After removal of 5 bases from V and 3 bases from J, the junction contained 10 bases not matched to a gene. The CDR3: CASSMESGNLYEQYF. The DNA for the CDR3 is TGTGCCAGCAGTATGGAGAGCGGGAATCTCTACGAGCAGTACTTC.

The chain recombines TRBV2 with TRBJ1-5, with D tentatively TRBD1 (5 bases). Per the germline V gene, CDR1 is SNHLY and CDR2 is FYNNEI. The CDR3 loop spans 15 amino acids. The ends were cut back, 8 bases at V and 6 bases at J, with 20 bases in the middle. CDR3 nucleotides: TGTGCCAGCGGACACGAAAGCGGTCTGGGTCAGCCCCAGCATTTT. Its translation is CASGHESGLGQPQHF. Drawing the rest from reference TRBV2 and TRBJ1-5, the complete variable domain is EPEVTQTPSHQVTQMGQEVILRCVPISNHLYFYWYRQILGQKVEFLVSFYNNEISEKSEIFDDQFSVERPDGSNFTLKIRSTKLEDSAMYFCASGHESGLGQPQHFGDGTRLSIL.

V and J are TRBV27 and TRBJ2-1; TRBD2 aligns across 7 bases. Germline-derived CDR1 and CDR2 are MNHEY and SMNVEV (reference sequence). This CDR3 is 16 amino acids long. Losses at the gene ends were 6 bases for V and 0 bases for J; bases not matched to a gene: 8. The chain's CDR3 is CASSRSGRSSYNEQFF. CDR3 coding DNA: TGTGCCAGCAGCCGTAGCGGGCGAAGCTCCTACAATGAGCAGTTCTTC.

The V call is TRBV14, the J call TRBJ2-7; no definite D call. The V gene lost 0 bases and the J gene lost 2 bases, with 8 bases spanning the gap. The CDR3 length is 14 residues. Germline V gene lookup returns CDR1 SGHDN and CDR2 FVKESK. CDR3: CASSQELGTYEQYF. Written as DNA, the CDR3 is TGTGCCAGCAGCCAAGAGCTCGGCACCTACGAGCAGTACTTC.

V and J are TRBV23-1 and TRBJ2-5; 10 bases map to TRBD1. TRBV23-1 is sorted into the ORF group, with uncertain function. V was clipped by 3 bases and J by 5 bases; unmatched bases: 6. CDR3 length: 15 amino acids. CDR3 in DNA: TGCGCCAGCAGTCATTGCGGACAGGGGGACGAGACCCAGTACTTC. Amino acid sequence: CASSHCGQGDETQYF.